This TCR beta chain is drawn from a study of beta chain features in type 1 diabetes. General study findings and limits: Cells carrying high TCR expression could end up over-represented when cDNA is sequenced. Shorter TCRB CDR3s, moderately but significantly so, were found in Type 1 diabetes patients in all four CD4+ subsets.

As every portion of the isolated RNA was reverse transcribed, the sequencing read expressed TCRB transcripts. Assay used: immunoSEQ multiplex PCR; TCRdb lists only in-frame clones, some missing. Among 600,000 to 700,000 clones listed, under 15% were seen once. The table lists this clone with a few counts. Antigen unknown. Germline trimming cut 4 bases from V and 4 bases from J; bases unmatched to any gene: 7. CDR1 and CDR2 (germline): SGDLS, YYNGEE. The CDR3 is made up of 16 amino acids. The J gene is TRBJ2-2, the V gene TRBV9, with 10 bases matching TRBD1. Sequenced material: naive CD4+ T cells from blood. This clonotype was sampled from a man younger than 45 with type 1 diabetes. CDR3 protein: CASSPRQGAITGELFF. CDR3 DNA sequence: TGTGCCAGCAGCCCTCGACAGGGGGCCATCACCGGGGAGCTGTTTTTT.